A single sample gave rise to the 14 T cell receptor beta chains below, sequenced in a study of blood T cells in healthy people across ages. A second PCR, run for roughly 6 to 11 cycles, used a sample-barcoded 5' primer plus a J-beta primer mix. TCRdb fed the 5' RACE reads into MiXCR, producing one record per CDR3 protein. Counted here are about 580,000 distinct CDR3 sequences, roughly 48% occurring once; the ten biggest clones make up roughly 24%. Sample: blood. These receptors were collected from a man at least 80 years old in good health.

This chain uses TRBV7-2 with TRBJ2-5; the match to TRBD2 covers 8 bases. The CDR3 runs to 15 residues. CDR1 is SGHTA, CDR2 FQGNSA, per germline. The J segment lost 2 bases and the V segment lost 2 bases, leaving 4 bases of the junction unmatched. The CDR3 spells CASSLIAGPQETQYF. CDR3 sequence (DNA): TGTGCCAGCAGCTTAATAGCGGGGCCACAAGAGACCCAGTACTTC.

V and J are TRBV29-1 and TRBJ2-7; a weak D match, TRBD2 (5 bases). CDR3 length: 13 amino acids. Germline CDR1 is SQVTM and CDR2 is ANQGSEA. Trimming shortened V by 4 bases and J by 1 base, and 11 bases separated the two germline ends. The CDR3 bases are TGCAGCGTTGTAGTCTCGGGATCCTACGAGCAGTACTTC. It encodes CSVVVSGSYEQYF.

CDR3 sequence (DNA): TGTGCCAGCAGCGTATCGACTAGCGGGGCAGAGACCCAGTACTTC. Protein sequence: CASSVSTSGAETQYF. The rearrangement joins TRBV9 to TRBJ2-4; 11 nucleotides match TRBD2. Matching the DNA end better, TRBJ2-5 makes the J call doubtful. Germline assignment: CDR1 SGDLS and CDR2 YYNGEE. CDR3 size: 15 residues.

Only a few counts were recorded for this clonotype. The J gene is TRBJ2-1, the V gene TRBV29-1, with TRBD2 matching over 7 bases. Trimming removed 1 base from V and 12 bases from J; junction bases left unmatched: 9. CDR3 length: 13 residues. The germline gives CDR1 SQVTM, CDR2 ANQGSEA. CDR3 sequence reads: CSVEGGGEYAQFF. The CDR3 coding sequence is TGCAGCGTTGAAGGTGGGGGGGAATATGCGCAGTTCTTC.

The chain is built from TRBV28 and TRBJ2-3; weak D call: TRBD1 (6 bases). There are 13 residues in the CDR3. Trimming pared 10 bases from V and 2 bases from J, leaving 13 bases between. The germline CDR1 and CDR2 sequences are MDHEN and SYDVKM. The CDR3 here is CATLDRATDTQYF. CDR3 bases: TGTGCCACCCTGGACAGAGCCACAGATACGCAGTATTTT.

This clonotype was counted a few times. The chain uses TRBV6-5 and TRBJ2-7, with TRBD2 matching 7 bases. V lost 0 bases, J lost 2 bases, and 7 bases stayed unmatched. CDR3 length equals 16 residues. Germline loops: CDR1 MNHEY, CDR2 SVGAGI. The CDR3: CASSYSRLAEPYEQYF. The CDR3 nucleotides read TGTGCCAGCAGTTACTCGAGGCTAGCGGAGCCCTACGAGCAGTACTTC.

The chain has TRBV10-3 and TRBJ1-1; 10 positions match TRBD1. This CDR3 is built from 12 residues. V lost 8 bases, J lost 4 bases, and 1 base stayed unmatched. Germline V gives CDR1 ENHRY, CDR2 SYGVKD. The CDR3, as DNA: TGTGCCATCGGACAGGGGGGCACTGAAGCTTTCTTT. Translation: CAIGQGGTEAFF.

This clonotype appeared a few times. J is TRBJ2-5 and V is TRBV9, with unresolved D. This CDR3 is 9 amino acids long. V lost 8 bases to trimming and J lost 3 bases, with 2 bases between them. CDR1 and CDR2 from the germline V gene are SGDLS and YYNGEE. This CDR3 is CAREETQYF. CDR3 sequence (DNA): TGTGCCAGAGAAGAGACCCAGTACTTC. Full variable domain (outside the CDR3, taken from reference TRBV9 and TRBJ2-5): DSGVTQTPKHLITATGQRVTLRCSPRSGDLSVYWYQQSLDQGLQFLIQYYNGEERAKGNILERFSAQQFPDLHSELNLSSLELGDSALYFCAREETQYFGPGTRLLVL.

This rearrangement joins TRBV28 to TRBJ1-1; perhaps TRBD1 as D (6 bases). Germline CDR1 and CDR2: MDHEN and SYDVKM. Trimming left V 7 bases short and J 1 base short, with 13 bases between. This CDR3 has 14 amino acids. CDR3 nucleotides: TGTGCCAGCATCCCTTGGGGGCCGAACACTGAAGCTTTCTTT. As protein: CASIPWGPNTEAFF.

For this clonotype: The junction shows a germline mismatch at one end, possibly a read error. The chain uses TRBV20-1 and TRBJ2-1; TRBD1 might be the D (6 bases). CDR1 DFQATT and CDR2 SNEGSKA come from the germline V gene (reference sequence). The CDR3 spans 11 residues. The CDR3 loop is CSARDRWEQFF. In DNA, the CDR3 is TGCAGTGCCAGAGACAGGTGGGAGCAGTTCTTC.

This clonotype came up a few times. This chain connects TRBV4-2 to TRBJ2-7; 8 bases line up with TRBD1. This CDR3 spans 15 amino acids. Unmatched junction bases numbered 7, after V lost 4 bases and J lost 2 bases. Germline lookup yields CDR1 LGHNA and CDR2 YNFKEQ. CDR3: CASSRDPDRAYEQYF. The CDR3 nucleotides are TGTGCCAGCAGCCGGGATCCGGACAGGGCCTACGAGCAGTACTTC.

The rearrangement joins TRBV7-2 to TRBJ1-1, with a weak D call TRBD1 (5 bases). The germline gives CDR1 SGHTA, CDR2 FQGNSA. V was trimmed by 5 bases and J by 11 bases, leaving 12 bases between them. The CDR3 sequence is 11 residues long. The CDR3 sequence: CASSLPGRAFF. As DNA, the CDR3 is TGTGCCAGCAGCCTTCCGGGACGGGCTTTCTTT. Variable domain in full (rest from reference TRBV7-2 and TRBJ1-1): GAGVSQSPSNKVTEKGKDVELRCDPISGHTALYWYRQSLGQGLEFLIYFQGNSAPDKSGLPSDRFSAERTGGSVSTLTIQRTQQEDSAVYLCASSLPGRAFFGQGTRLTVV.

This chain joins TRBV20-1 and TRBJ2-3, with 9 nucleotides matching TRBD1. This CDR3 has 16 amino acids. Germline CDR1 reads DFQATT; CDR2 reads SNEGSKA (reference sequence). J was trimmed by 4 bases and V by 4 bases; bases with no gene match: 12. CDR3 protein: CSANSRGQGTPDTQYF. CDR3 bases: TGCAGTGCTAACAGCAGGGGACAGGGAACTCCAGATACGCAGTATTTT.

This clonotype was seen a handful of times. The CDR3 DNA reads as TGCAGTGCCCATCGCGGACTAGCGGACTCCTACGAGCAGTACTTC. Translated, it gives CSAHRGLADSYEQYF. The chain joins TRBV20-1 to TRBJ2-7; 10 nucleotides agree with TRBD2. Germline CDR1 and CDR2: DFQATT and SNEGSKA (reference sequence). The CDR3 loop spans 15 amino acids. V dropped 6 bases and J dropped 0; count of bases not matched to a gene: 8.